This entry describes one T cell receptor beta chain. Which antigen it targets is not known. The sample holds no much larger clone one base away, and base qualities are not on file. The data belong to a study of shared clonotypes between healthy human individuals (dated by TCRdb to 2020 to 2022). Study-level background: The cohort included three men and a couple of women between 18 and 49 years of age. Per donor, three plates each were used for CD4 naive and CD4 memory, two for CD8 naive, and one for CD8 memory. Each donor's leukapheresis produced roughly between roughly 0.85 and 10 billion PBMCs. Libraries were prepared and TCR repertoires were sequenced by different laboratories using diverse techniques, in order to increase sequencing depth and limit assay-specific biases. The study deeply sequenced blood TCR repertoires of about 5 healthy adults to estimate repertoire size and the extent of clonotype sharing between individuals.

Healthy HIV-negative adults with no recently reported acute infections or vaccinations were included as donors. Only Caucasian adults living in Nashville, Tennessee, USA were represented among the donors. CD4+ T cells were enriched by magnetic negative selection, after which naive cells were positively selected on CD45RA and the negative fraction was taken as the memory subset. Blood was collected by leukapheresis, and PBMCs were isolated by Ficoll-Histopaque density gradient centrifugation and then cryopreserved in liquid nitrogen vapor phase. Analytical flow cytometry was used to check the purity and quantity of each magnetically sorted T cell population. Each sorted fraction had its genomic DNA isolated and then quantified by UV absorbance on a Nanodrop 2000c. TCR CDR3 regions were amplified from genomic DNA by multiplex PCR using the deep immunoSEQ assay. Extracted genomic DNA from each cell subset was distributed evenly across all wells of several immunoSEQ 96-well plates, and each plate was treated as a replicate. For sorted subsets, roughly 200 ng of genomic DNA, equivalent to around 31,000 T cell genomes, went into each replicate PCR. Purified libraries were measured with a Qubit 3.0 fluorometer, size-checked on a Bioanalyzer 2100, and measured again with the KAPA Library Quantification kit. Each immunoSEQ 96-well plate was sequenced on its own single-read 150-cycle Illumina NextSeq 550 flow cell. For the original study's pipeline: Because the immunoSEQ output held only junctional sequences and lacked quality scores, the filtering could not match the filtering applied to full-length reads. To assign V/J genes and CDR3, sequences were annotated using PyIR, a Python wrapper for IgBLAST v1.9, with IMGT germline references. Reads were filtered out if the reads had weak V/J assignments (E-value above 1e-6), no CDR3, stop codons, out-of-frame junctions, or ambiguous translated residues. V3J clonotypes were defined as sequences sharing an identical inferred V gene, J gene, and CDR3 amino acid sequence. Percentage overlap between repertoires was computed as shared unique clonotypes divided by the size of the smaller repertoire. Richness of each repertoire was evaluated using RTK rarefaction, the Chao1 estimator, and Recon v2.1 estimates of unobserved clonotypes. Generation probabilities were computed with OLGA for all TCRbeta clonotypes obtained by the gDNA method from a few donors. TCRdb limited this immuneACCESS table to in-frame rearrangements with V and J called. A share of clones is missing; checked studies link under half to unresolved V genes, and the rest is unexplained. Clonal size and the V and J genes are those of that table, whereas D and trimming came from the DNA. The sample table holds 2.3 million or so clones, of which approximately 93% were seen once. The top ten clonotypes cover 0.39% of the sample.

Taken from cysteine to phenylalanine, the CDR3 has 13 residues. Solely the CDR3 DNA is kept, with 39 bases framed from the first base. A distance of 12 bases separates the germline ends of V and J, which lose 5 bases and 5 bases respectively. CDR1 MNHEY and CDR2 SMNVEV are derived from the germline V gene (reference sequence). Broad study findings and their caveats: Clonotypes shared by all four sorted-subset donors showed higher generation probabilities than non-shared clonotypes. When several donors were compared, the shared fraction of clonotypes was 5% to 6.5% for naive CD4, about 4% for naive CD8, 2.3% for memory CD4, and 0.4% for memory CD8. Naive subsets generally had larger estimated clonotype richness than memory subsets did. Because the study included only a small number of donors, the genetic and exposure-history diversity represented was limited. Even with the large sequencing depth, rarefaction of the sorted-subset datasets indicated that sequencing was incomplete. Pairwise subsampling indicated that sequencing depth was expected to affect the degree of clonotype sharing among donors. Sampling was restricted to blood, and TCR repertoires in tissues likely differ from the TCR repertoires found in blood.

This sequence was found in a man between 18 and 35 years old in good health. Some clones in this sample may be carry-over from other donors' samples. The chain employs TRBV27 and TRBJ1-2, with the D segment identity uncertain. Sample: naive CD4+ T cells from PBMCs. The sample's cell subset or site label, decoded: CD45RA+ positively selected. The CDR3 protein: CASSPGRLYGYTF. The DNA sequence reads TGTGCCAGCAGTCCCGGGAGACTGTATGGCTACACCTTC.